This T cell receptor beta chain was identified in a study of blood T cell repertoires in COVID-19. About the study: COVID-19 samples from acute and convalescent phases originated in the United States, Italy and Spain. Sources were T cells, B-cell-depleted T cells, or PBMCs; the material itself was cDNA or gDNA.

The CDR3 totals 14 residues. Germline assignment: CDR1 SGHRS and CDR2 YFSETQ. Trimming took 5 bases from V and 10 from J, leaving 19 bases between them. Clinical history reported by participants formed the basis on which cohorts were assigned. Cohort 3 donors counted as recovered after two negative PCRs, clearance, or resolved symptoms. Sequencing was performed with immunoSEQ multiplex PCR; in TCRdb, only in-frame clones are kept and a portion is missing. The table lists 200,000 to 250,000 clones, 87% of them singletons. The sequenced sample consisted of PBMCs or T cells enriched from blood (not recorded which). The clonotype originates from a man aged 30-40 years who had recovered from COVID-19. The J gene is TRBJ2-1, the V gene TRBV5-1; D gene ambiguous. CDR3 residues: CASREHDLTGEQFF. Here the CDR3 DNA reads TGCGCCAGCAGGGAGCACGACTTGACCGGAGAGCAGTTCTTC.